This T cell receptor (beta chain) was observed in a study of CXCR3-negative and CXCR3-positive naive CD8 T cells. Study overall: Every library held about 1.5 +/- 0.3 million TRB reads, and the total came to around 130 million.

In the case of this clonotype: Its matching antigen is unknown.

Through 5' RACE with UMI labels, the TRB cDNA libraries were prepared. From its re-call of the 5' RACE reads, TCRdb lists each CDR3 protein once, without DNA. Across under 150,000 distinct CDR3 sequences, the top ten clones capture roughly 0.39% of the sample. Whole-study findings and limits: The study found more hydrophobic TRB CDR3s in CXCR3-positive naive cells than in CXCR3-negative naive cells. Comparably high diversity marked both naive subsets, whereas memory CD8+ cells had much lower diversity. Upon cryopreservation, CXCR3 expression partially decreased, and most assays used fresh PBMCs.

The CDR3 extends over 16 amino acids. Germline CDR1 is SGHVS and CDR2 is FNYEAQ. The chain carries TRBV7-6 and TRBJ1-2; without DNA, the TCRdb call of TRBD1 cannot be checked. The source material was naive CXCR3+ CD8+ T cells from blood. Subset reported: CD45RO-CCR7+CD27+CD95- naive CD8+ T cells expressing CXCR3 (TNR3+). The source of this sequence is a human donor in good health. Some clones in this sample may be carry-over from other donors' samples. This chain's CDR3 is CASSLGTGTGTYGYTF. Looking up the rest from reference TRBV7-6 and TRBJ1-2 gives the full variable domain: GAGVSQSPRYKVTKRGQDVALRCDPISGHVSLYWYRQALGQGPEFLTYFNYEAQQDKSGLPNDRFSAERPEGSISTLTIQRTEQRDSAMYRCASSLGTGTGTYGYTFGSGTRLTVV.